Following are 9 T cell receptor beta chains from one sample sequenced in a study of CD8 T cells in ankylosing spondylitis. The study, taken as a whole, reports: Several highly homologous variants made up a TCR beta motif, and this motif appeared characteristic of ankylosing spondylitis blood.

Their antigens are not known. Each CDR3 protein gets one entry after TCRdb re-called the 5' RACE reads with MiXCR. The sample records fewer than 550,000 distinct CDR3 sequences, approximately 5% being singletons. Sequenced material: blood, either unsorted or a sorted T cell fraction (not recorded which). These receptors were collected from a male donor with ankylosing spondylitis.

At least ten counts were recorded for this clonotype. The chain recombines TRBV30 with TRBJ2-5, with 9 bases that match TRBD2. Unmatched junction bases numbered 1, after V lost 4 bases and J lost 1 base. The CDR3 runs 13 residues. Germline V gene sequence: CDR1 GTSNPN, CDR2 SVGIG (reference sequence). CDR3 sequence reads: CAWTSGAQETQYF. For the CDR3, the DNA is TGTGCCTGGACTAGCGGGGCCCAAGAGACCCAGTACTTC.

As regards this clonotype: The likely explanation is a read error, given a far larger clone one base away. The chain carries TRBV4-2 and TRBJ1-3, with D possibly TRBD1 on 6 matching bases. Germline CDR1 is LGHNA and CDR2 is YNFKEQ. This CDR3 region has 14 residues. The CDR3 bases are TGTGCCAGCAGTCTGACAGGATCTGGAAGCACCATATATTTT. Protein: CASSLTGSGSTIYF.

This clonotype was observed a few times. The V and J genes are TRBV12-3 or TRBV12-4 and TRBJ2-7; D gene ambiguous. The CDR3 is 11 residues long. Trimming left V 5 bases short and J 7 bases short, with 9 bases between. This chain's CDR3 is CASSPAVEQYF. The CDR3 region has the DNA TGTGCCAGCAGTCCCGCCGTGGAGCAGTACTTC.

This clonotype turned up a few times. The rearrangement uses TRBV19 and TRBJ2-5, with D perhaps matching TRBD2 (5 bases). Trimming removed 7 bases at V and 1 base at J, with 13 bases between. This CDR3 contains 14 residues. The germline gives CDR1 LNHDA, CDR2 SQIVND (reference sequence). CDR3: CASTSGGTQETQYF. DNA of the CDR3: TGTGCCAGTACCTCAGGAGGAACCCAAGAGACCCAGTACTTC.

J is TRBJ2-7 and V is TRBV27, with 9 bases fitting TRBD1. The CDR3 covers 16 residues. The V gene end was trimmed by 3 bases and the J gene end by 3 bases; junction bases not matched to a gene: 9. Looked up from germline, CDR1 is MNHEY and CDR2 is SMNVEV (reference sequence). The CDR3 nucleotides read TGTGCCAGCAGTTTTTCCGGGACAGGGCCCTTCTACGAGCAGTACTTC. Protein: CASSFSGTGPFYEQYF.

There are many counts of this clonotype. The V and J genes are TRBV12-3 or TRBV12-4 and TRBJ2-1, with 9 bases lining up with TRBD2. The CDR3 is 16 amino acids. J gave up 3 bases and V 6 bases, and 9 bases lay outside the gene matches. The CDR3 is CASRPTSGLIYNEQFF. CDR3 sequence (DNA): TGTGCCAGCAGGCCGACTAGCGGCCTTATCTACAATGAGCAGTTCTTC.

The rearrangement joins TRBV25-1 to TRBJ2-7; the D is unclear. The CDR3 loop spans 13 amino acids. The ends were cut back, 6 bases at V and 5 bases at J, with 14 bases in the middle. The V gene's germline CDR1 is MGHDK and CDR2 SYGVNS. The CDR3 sequence is CASSRLTVDEQYF. The CDR3 nucleotides are TGTGCCAGCAGCCGGTTGACCGTGGACGAGCAGTACTTC.

DNA of the CDR3: TGCGCCAGCAGCCCACGAATATCGGGTCACGGCGTCCTGACTTTC. This gives the protein CASSPRISGHGVLTF. This chain connects TRBV5-1 to TRBJ2-6; D uncertain. The CDR3 consists of 15 residues. Trimming left V 4 bases short and J 12 bases short, with 20 bases between. Germline loops: CDR1 SGHRS, CDR2 YFSETQ.

Ten or more counts support this clonotype. The DNA for the CDR3 is TGTGCCAGCAGTACCCGGGGGGAAAAACTGTTTTTT. Its translation: CASSTRGEKLFF. This rearrangement joins TRBV6-5 to TRBJ1-4; possibly TRBD1 for D (5 bases). The V gene's germline CDR1 is MNHEY and CDR2 SVGAGI. Deletions cut 5 bases from V and 8 bases from J, with 9 bases between. CDR3 length: 12 residues.